This TCR beta chain was sequenced in a study of naive and memory T cell subsets. The CDR3 is made up of 15 amino acids. Trimming took 4 bases from V and 2 from J, leaving 13 bases between them. Germline CDR1 KGHDR, CDR2 SFDVKD. Four PCR rounds used nested alpha and beta constant region primers plus the SP2 primer. TCRdb re-called the 5' RACE reads through MiXCR, storing one row per CDR3 protein. Among about 56,000 distinct CDR3 sequences listed, 6.5% to 8.5% were seen once. An oligonucleotide containing a UMI was ligated to the 3' end of TCR cDNA. Whole blood, 2 to 2.5 ml, came from adult healthy volunteers. Input was roughly 1 to 1000 ng of DNase-treated total RNA without cell sorting.

The clonotype was recovered from a female donor in good health. V gene TRBV24-1 combines with J gene TRBJ2-5; tentative D call: TRBD2 (5 bases). The CDR3 sequence is CATSDAKPGQETQYF. CDR3 DNA: TGTGCCACCAGTGACGCAAAACCGGGACAAGAGACCCAGTACTTC.